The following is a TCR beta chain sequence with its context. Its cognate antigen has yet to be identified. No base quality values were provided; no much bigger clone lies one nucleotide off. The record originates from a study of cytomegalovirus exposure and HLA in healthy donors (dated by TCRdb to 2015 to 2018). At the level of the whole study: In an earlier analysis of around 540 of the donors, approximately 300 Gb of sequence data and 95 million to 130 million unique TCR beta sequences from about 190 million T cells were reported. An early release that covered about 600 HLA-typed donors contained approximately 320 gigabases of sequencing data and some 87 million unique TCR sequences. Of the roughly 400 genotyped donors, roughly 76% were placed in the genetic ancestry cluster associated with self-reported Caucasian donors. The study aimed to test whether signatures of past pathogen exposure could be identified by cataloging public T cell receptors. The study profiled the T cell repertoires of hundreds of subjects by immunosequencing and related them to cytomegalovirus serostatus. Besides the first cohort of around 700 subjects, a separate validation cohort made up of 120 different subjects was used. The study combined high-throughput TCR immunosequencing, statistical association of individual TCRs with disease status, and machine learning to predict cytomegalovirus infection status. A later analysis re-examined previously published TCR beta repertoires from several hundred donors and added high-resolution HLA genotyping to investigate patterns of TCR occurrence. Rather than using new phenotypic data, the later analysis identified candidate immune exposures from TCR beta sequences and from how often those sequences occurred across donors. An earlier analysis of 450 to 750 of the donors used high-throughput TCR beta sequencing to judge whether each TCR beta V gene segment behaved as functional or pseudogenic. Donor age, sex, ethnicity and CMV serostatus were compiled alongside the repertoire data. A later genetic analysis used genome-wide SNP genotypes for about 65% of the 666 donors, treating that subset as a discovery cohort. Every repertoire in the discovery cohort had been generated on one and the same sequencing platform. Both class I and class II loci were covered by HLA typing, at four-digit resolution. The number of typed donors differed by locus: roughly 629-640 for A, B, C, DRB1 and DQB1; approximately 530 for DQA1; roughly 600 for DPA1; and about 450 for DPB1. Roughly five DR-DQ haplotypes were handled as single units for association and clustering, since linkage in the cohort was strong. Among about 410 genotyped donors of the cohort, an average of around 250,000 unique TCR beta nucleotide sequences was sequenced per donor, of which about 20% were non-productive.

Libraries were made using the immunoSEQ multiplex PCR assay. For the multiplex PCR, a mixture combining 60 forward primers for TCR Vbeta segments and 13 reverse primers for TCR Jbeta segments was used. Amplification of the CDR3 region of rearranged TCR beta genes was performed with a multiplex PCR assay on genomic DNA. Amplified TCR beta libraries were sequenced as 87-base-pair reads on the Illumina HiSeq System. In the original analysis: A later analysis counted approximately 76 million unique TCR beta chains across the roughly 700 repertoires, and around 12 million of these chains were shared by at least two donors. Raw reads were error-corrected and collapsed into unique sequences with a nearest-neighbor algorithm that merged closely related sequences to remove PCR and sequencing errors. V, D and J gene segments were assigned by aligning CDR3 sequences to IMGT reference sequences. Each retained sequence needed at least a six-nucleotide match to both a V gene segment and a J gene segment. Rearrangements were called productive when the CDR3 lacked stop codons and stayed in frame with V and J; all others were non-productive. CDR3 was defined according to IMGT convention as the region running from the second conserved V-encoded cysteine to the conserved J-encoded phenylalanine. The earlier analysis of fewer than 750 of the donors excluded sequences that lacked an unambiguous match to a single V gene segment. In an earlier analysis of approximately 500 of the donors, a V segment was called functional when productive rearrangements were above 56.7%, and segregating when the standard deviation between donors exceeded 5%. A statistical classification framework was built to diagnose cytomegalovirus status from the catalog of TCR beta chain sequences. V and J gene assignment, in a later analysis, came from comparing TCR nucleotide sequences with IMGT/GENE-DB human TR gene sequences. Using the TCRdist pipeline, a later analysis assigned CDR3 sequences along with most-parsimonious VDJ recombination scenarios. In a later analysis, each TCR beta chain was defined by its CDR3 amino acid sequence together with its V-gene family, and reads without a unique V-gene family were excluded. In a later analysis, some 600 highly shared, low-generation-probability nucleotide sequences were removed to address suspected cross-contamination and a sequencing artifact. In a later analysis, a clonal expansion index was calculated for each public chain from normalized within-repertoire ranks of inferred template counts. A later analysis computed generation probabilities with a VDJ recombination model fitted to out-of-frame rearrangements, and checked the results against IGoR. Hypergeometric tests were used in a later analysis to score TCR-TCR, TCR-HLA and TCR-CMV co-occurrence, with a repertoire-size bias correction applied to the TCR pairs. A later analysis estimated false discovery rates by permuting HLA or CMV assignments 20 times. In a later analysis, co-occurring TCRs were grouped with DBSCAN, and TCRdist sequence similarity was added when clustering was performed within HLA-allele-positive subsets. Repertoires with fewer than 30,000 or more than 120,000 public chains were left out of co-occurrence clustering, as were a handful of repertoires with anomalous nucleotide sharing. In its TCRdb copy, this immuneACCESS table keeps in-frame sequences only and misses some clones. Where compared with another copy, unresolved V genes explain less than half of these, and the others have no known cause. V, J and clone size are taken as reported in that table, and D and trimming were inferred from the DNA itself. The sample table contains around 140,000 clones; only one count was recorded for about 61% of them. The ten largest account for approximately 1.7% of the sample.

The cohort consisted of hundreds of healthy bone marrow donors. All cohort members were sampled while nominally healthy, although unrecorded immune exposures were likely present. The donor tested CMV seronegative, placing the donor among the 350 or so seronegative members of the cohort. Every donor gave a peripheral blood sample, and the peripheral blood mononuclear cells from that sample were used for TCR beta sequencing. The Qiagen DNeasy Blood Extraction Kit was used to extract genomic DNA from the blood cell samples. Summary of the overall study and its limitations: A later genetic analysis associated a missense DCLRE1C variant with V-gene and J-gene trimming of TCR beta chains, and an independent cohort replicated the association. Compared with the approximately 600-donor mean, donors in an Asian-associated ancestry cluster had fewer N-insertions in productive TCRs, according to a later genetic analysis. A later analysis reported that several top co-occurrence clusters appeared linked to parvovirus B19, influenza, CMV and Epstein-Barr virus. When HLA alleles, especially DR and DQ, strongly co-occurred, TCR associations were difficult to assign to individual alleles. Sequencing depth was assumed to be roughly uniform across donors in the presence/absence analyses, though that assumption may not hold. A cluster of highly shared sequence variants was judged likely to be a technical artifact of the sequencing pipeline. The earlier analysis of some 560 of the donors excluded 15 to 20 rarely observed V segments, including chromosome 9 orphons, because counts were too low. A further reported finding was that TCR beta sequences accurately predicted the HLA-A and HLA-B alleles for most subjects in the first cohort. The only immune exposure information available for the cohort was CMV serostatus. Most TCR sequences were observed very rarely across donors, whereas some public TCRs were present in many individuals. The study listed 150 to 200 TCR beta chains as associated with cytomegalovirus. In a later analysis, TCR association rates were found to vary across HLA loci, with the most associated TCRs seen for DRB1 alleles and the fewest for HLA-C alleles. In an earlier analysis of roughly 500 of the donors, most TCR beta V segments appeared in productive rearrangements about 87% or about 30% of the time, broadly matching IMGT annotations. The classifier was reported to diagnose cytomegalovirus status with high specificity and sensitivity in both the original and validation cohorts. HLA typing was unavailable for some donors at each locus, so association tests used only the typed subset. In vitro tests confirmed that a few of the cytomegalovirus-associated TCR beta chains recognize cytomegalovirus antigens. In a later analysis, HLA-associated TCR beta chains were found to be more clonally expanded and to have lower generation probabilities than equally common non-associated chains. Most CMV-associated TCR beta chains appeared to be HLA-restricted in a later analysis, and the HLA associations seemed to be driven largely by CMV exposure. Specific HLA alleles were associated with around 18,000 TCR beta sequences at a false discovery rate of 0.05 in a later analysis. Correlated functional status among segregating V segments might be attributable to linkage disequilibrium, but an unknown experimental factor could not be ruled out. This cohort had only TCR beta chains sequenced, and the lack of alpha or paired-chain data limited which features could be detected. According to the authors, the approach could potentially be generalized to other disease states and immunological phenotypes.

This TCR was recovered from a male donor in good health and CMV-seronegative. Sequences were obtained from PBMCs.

The CDR3 sequence is CAWSVRRGGSEQYF. The sequence in DNA is TGTGCCTGGAGTGTCCGGCGGGGGGGCTCGGAGCAGTACTTC. The V gene is TRBV30 and the J gene is TRBJ2-7; 9 central bases correspond to TRBD2. V loses 0 bases at its end and J loses 7 bases; junction bases beyond the gene matches: 7. From the cysteine up to the phenylalanine, the CDR3 has a length of 14 residues. The DNA shown is the 42-base CDR3, in frame from base 1. For CDR1 and CDR2, the germline V gene (reference sequence) lists GTSNPN and SVGIG.